Here is one T cell receptor (beta chain) with its context. Its antigen is unidentified. The sample belongs to a study of cytotoxic CD8 clonotypes in ibrutinib-treated CLL. Study-wide results and limits: Under therapy, public clonotypes either contracted or stayed stable, and they were uncommon. Baseline clonality was higher than in age-matched healthy donors and moved in step with circulating CD8+ T-cell counts.

The assay was immunoSEQ multiplex PCR, and TCRdb's table has in-frame clones only and misses some. Among hundreds of thousands of clones, under 75% were seen once, and the ten largest hold 15%. In germline, CDR1 is SQVTM, CDR2 ANQGSEA. This CDR3 spans 14 amino acids. Between the trimmed V and J ends, which lost 5 bases and 0 bases, there was a span of 11 bases. The genes are TRBV29-1 and TRBJ1-3; D is unclear. The TCR sequence derives from a human donor with chronic lymphocytic leukemia. The sequencing used PBMCs, collected after 24 months of ibrutinib treatment. DNA of the CDR3: TGCAGCGTTATGGTCACAAACTCTGGAAACACCATATATTTT. It is translated as CSVMVTNSGNTIYF.